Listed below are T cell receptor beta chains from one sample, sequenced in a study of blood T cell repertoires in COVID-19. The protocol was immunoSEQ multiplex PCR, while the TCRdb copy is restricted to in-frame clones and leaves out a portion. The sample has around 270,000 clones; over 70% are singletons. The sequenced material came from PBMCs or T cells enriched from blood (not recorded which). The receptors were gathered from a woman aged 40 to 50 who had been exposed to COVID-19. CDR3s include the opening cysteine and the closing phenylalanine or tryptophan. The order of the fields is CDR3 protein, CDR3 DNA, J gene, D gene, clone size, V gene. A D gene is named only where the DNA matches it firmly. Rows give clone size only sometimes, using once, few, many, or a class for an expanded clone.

cdr3_aa: CAISVRGSEQFF
cdr3_nt: TGTGCCATCAGTGTCAGGGGCTCTGAGCAGTTCTTC
j_call: TRBJ2-1
d_call: NA
clone_size: NA
v_call: TRBV10-3

cdr3_aa: CASSPATHRDNEQFF
cdr3_nt: TGTGCCAGCTCACCGGCGACGCACAGGGACAATGAGCAGTTCTTC
j_call: TRBJ2-1
d_call: NA
clone_size: NA
v_call: TRBV18

cdr3_aa: CASSQEGDIGAFF
cdr3_nt: TGTGCCAGCAGCCAAGAGGGGGACATCGGAGCTTTCTTT
j_call: TRBJ1-1
d_call: NA
clone_size: NA
v_call: TRBV3-1/TRBV3-2

cdr3_aa: CASSLGNRDTQYF
cdr3_nt: TGTGCCAGCAGCTTAGGTAATCGGGATACGCAGTATTTT
j_call: TRBJ2-3
d_call: NA
clone_size: NA
v_call: TRBV11-2

cdr3_aa: CASKRVEAFF
cdr3_nt: TGTGCCAGCAAACGGGTGGAAGCTTTCTTT
j_call: TRBJ1-1
d_call: NA
clone_size: NA
v_call: TRBV14

cdr3_aa: CASRSGLALNTGELFF
cdr3_nt: TGTGCCAGCAGATCGGGACTAGCGTTAAATACCGGGGAGCTGTTTTTT
j_call: TRBJ2-2
d_call: TRBD2
clone_size: NA
v_call: TRBV9

cdr3_aa: CASSFQGDTQYF
cdr3_nt: TGTGCCAGCAGCTTTCAGGGGGATACGCAGTATTTT
j_call: TRBJ2-3
d_call: NA
clone_size: NA
v_call: TRBV11-3

cdr3_aa: CASSSLGAQGALGANVLTF
cdr3_nt: TGTGCCAGCAGCTCCCTTGGGGCCCAGGGGGCGCTCGGGGCCAACGTCCTGACTTTC
j_call: TRBJ2-6
d_call: TRBD1
clone_size: NA
v_call: TRBV5-4

cdr3_aa: CASSQGVSRRYYEQYF
cdr3_nt: TGTGCCAGCAGCCAAGGTGTGTCGAGGAGGTATTACGAGCAGTACTTC
j_call: TRBJ2-7
d_call: NA
clone_size: NA
v_call: TRBV3-1/TRBV3-2

cdr3_aa: CASSQTGGDYGYTF
cdr3_nt: TGTGCCAGCAGCCAGACAGGGGGCGACTATGGCTACACCTTC
j_call: TRBJ1-2
d_call: TRBD1
clone_size: NA
v_call: TRBV5-1

cdr3_aa: CASSPPVPGGRDEQFF
cdr3_nt: TGTGCCAGCTCACCTCCTGTTCCCGGGGGGAGGGATGAGCAGTTCTTC
j_call: TRBJ2-1
d_call: TRBD2
clone_size: NA
v_call: TRBV18

cdr3_aa: CASSIGQGDGYTF
cdr3_nt: TGTGCCAGTAGTATCGGACAGGGTGATGGCTACACCTTC
j_call: TRBJ1-2
d_call: TRBD1
clone_size: NA
v_call: TRBV19

cdr3_aa: CASSPGQGFSLNTEAFF
cdr3_nt: TGTGCCAGCTCACCTGGGCAGGGGTTTTCCCTGAACACTGAAGCTTTCTTT
j_call: TRBJ1-1
d_call: NA
clone_size: NA
v_call: TRBV18

cdr3_aa: CASQRGPTEAFF
cdr3_nt: TGTGCCAGCCAAAGGGGGCCAACTGAAGCTTTCTTT
j_call: TRBJ1-1
d_call: TRBD1
clone_size: NA
v_call: TRBV27

cdr3_aa: CASSDHRTGGKETQYF
cdr3_nt: TGTGCCAGCAGCGATCACAGGACAGGGGGGAAAGAGACCCAGTACTTC
j_call: TRBJ2-5
d_call: TRBD1
clone_size: NA
v_call: TRBV27

cdr3_aa: CASSPNSGRTYNEQFF
cdr3_nt: TGTGCCAGCAGCCCGAATAGCGGGAGAACCTACAATGAGCAGTTCTTC
j_call: TRBJ2-1
d_call: TRBD2
clone_size: NA
v_call: TRBV11-2

cdr3_aa: CSASLEHPKNIQYF
cdr3_nt: TGCAGTGCTAGTCTAGAACATCCCAAAAACATTCAGTACTTC
j_call: TRBJ2-4
d_call: NA
clone_size: NA
v_call: TRBV20-1

cdr3_aa: CASSPSDLAKNIQYF
cdr3_nt: TGTGCCAGCTCACCGTCAGATCTAGCCAAAAACATTCAGTACTTC
j_call: TRBJ2-4
d_call: NA
clone_size: once
v_call: TRBV18

cdr3_aa: CSVMTGGNSGANVLTF
cdr3_nt: TGCAGCGTAATGACAGGGGGGAACTCTGGGGCCAACGTCCTGACTTTC
j_call: TRBJ2-6
d_call: TRBD1
clone_size: NA
v_call: TRBV29-1

cdr3_aa: CASSQVGLAGVIETQYF
cdr3_nt: TGTGCCAGCAGCCAAGTGGGGCTAGCGGGGGTGATTGAGACCCAGTACTTC
j_call: TRBJ2-5
d_call: TRBD2
clone_size: NA
v_call: TRBV3-1/TRBV3-2

cdr3_aa: CASSQGVSGLRF
cdr3_nt: TGTGCCAGCAGCCAAGGGGTCTCGGGACTGAGATTT
j_call: TRBJ1-4
d_call: NA
clone_size: NA
v_call: TRBV3-1/TRBV3-2

cdr3_aa: CASSQALGWPQHF
cdr3_nt: TGCGCCAGCAGCCAAGCGCTGGGCTGGCCCCAGCATTTT
j_call: TRBJ1-5
d_call: NA
clone_size: few
v_call: TRBV4-3

cdr3_aa: CATSDTDRVSGYTF
cdr3_nt: TGTGCCACCAGTGATACGGACAGGGTGAGTGGCTACACCTTC
j_call: TRBJ1-2
d_call: TRBD1
clone_size: NA
v_call: TRBV24-1

cdr3_aa: CASSPPTGGGLSTEAFF
cdr3_nt: TGTGCCAGCTCACCACCGACAGGGGGGGGCTTGAGCACTGAAGCTTTCTTT
j_call: TRBJ1-1
d_call: TRBD1
clone_size: NA
v_call: TRBV18

cdr3_aa: CASSSQGAPEKLFF
cdr3_nt: TGTGCCAGCAGCTCACAGGGGGCGCCTGAAAAACTGTTTTTT
j_call: TRBJ1-4
d_call: TRBD1
clone_size: NA
v_call: TRBV7-9